The clone carrying this T cell receptor (beta chain) showed up just once. Its antigen is unknown. Trimming cost V 5 bases and J 10 bases, with 14 bases left between them. The CDR3 length is 12 residues. Germline CDR1 is SNHLY and CDR2 is FYNNEI. This entry is derived from a study of spatial heterogeneity in lung cancer. Study-level information: A module score for T cells, taken from matched bulk RNA-seq, correlated strongly with TCR transcript counts in tumor regions. Each distinct TCR and UMI combination averaged more than ten appearances in raw reads. Points from the study as a whole: One measure, the expanded intratumoral alpha and beta TCR count, tracked tumor mutation counts.

TCRdb processed the 5' RACE reads anew with MiXCR; each CDR3 protein has one entry. The data show 20,000 to 30,000 distinct CDR3 sequences, roughly 10% seen once. Indicated time point: sample taken at primary tumor resection. The donors were fewer than 80 patients with non-small cell lung cancer that was early-stage and untreated. Specimen: lung tumor tissue, collected at surgery. The receptor was derived from a male donor with early-stage non-small cell lung cancer. J is TRBJ1-1 and V is TRBV2; D may be TRBD1 (5 bases). CDR3 residues: CASSPTPGGAFF. Written as DNA, the CDR3 is TGTGCCAGCAGTCCGACTCCCGGGGGAGCTTTCTTT.